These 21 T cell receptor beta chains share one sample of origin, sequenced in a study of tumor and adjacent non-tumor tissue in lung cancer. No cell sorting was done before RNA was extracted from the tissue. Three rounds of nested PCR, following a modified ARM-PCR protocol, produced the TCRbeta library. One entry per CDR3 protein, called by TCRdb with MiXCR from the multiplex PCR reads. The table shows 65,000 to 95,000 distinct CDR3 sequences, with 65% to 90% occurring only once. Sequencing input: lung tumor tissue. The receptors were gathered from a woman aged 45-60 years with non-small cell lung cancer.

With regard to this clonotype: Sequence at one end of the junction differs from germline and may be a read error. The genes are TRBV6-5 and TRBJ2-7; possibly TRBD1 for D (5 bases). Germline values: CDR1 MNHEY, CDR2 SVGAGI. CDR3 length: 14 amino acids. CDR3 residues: CASSRTTRSYEQYF. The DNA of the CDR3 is TGCGCCAGCAGTCGGACAACCCGCTCCTACGAGCAGTACTTC.

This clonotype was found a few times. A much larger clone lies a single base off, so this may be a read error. The CDR3 sequence is CANSQSPGSSYEQYF. The CDR3, as DNA: TGCGCCAACAGCCAATCCCCGGGGAGCTCCTACGAGCAGTACTTC. This chain joins TRBV4-3 and TRBJ2-7; TRBD2 is a possible D gene (5 bases). Germline-derived CDR1 and CDR2 are LGHNA and YSLEER. The CDR3 has 15 residues.

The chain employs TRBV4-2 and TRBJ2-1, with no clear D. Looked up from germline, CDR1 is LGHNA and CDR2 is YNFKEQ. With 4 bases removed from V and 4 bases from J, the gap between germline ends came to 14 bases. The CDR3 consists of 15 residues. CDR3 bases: TGTGCCAGCAGCCCAGCCACGACGTGGTACAATGAGCAGTTCTTC. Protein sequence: CASSPATTWYNEQFF.

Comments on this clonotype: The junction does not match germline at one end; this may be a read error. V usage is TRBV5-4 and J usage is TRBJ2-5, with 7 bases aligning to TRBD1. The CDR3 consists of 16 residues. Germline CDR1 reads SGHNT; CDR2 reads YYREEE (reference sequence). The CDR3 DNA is TGTTCCAGCAGCTTGGGTCGCAGGGGGTACCAAGAGACCCAGTACTTC. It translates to CSSSLGRRGYQETQYF.

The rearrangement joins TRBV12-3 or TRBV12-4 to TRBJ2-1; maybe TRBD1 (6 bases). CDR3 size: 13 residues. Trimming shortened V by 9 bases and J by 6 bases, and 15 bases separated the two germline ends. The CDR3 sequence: CASSLQGSNEQFF. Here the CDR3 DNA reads TGTGCCAGTAGTCTTCAGGGGAGCAATGAGCAGTTCTTC.

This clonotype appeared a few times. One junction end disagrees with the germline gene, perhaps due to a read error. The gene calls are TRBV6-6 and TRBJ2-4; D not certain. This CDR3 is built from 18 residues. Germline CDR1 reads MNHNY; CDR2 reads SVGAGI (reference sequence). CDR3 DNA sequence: TGTGCCGGCAGTTACTGTTCCGCGGACGGTTCTTCCAAAAACATTCAGTACTTC. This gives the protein CAGSYCSADGSSKNIQYF.

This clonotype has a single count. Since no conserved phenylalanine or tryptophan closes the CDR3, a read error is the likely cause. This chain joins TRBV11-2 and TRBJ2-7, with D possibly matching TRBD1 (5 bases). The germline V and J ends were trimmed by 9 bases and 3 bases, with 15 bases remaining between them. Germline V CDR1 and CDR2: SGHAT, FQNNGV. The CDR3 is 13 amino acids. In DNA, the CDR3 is TGTGCCAGTAGCACCGACAGAAACTACGAGCAGTACTCC. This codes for CASSTDRNYEQYS.

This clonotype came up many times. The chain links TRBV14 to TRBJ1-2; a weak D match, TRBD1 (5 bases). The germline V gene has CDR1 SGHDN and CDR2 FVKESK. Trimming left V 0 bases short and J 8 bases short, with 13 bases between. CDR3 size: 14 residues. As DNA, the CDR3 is TGTGCCAGCAGCCAAGATGGGGGACCAGAGGGCTACACCTTC. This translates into CASSQDGGPEGYTF.

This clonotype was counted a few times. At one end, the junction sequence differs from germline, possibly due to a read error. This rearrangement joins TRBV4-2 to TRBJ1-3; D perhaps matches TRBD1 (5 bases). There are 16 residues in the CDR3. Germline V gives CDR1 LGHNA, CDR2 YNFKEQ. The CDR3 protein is CASSQDRVGHGNTIYF. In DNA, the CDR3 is TGTGCCAGCAGTCAAGATCGGGTGGGGCATGGAAACACCATATATTTT.

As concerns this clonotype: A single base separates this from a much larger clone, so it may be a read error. The CDR3 bases are TGTGCCAGTAGTGAGGGGCAGGATTACAGTGAGCTGTACTTC. Protein sequence: CASSEGQDYSELYF. The chain couples TRBV19 to TRBJ2-7; either TRBD1 or TRBD2 may supply D (5 bases each). The germline gives CDR1 LNHDA, CDR2 SQIVND (reference sequence). There are 14 residues in the CDR3.

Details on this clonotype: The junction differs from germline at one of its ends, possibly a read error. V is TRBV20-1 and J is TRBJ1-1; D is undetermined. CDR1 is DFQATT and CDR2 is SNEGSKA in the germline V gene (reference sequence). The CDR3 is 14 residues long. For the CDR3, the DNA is TGCAATGCTAACGGGCGCGGGGAGAACACTGCATCTTTCTTT. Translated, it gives CNANGRGENTASFF.

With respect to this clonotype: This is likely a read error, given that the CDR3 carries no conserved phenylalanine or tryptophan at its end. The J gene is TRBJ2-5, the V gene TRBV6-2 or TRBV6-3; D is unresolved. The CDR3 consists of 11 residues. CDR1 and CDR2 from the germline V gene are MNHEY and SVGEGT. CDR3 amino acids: CASRYQESQYY. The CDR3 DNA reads TGTGCCAGCAGATACCAAGAGAGCCAGTACTAC.

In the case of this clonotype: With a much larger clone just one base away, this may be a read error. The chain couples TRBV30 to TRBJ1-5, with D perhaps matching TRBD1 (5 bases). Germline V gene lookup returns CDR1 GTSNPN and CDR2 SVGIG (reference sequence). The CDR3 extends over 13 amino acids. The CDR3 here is CACGTSAGQPHHF. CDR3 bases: TGTGCCTGCGGGACCTCCGCCGGTCAGCCCCATCATTTT.

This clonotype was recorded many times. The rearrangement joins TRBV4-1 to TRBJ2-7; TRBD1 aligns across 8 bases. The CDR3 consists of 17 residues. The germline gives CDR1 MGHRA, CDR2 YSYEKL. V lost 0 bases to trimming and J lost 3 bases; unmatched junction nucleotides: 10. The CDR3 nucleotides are TGCGCCAGCAGCCAAGAAAGGATTGGGACAGGCTTCTACGAGCAGTACTTC. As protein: CASSQERIGTGFYEQYF.

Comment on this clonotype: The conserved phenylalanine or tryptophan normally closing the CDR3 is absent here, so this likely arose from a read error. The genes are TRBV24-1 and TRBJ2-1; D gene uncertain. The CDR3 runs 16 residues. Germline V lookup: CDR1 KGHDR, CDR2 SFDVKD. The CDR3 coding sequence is TGTGCCATCAGTAAGGCCAGCAACAGATCCTACAATGAGCAGTTCATC. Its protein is CAISKASNRSYNEQFI.

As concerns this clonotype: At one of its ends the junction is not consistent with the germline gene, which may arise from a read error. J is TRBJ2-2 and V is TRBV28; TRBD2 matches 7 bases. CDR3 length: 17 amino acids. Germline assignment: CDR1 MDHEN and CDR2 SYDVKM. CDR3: CASSSFQAGYGTGELFF. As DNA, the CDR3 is TGTGCAAGCAGTTCCTTTCAAGCGGGATATGGCACCGGGGAGCTGTTTTTT.

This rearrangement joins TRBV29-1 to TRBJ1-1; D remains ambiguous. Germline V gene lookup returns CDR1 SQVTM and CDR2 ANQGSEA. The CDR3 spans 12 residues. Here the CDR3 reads CNIEDPGTEAFF. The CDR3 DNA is TGCAACATTGAAGATCCCGGAACTGAAGCTTTCTTT.

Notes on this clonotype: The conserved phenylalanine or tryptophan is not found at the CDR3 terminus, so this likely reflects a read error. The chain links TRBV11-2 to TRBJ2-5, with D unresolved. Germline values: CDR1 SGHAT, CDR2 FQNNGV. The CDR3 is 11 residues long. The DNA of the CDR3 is TGTGCAAGCAGCTTGGGAGAGACCCAGTACATC. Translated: CASSLGETQYI.

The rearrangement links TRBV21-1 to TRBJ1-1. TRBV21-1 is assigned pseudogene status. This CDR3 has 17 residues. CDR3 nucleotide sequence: TGTGACAGCAGCAAAGGAAGAAGTAACGGGATGAACACTGAAGCTTTCTTT. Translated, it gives CDSSKGRSNGMNTEAFF.

The chain's CDR3 is CASSYGPSKTANTGELFF. In nucleotides, the CDR3 is TGTGCCAGCAGTTACGGGCCTAGCAAAACGGCGAACACCGGGGAGCTGTTTTTT. The chain uses TRBV6-2 or TRBV6-3 and TRBJ2-2; D possibly corresponds to TRBD2 (5 bases). V was pared by 2 bases and J by 0 bases, with 16 bases between. The germline V gene has CDR1 MNHEY and CDR2 SVGEGT. This CDR3 is 18 amino acids long.

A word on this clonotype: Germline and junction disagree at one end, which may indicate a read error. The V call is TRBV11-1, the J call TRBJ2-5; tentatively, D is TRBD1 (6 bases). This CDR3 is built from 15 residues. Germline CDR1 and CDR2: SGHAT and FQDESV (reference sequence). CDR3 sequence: CASSSSRTDHRTQYF. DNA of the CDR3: TGTGCCAGCAGCTCGTCCAGGACAGACCATAGGACCCAATACTTC. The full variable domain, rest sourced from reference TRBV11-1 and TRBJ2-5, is EAEVAQSPRYKITEKSQAVAFWCDPISGHATLYWYRQILGQGPELLVQFQDESVVDDSQLPKDRFSAERLKGVDSTLKIQPAELGDSAMYLCASSSSRTDHRTQYFGPGTRLLVL.